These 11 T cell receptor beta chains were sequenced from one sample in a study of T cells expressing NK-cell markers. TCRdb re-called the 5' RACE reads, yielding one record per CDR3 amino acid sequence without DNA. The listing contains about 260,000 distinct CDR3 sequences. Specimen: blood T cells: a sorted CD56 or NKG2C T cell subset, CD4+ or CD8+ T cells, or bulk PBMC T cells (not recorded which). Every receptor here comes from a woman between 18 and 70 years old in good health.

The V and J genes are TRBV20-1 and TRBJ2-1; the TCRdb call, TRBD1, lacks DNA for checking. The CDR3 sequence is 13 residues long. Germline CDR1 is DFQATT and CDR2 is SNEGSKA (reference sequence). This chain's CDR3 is CSARGPGGSEQFF.

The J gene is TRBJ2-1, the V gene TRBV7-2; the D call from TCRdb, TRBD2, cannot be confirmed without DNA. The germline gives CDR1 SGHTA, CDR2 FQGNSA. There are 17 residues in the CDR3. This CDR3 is CASSLVTSGRNYNEQFF.

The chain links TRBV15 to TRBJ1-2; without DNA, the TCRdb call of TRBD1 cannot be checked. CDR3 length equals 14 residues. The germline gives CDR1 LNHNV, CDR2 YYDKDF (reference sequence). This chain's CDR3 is CATSRDIQGDGYTF.

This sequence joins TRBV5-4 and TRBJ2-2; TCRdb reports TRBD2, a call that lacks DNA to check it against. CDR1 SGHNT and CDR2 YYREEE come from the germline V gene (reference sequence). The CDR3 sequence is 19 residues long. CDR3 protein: CASSYSGLAGGRGTGELFF.

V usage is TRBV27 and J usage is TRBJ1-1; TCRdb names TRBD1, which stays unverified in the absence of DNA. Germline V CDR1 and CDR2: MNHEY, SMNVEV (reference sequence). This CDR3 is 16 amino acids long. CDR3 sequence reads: CASRSRTRGAGTEAFF.

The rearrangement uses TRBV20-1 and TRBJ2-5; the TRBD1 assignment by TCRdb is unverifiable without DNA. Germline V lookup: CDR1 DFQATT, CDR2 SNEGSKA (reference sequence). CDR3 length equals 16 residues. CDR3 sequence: CSAITGTGRPGKTQYF.

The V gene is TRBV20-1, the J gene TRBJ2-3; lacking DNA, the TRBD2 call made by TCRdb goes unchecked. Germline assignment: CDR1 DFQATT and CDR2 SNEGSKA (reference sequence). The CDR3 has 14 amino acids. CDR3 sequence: CSAIGGGILDTQYF.

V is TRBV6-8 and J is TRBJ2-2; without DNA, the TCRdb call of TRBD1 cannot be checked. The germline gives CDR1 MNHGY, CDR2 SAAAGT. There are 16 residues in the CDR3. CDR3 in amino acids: CASSQGTGADTGELFF.

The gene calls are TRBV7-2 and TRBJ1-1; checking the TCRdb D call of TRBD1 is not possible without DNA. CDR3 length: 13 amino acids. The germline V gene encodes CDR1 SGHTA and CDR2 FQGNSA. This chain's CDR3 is CASRGQVGAEAFF.

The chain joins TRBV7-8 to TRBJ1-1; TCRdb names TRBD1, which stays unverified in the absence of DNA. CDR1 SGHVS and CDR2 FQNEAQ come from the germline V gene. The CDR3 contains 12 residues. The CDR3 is CASSLRGTEAFF.

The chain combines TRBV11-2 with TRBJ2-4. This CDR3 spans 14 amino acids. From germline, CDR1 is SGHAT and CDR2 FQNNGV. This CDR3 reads CASSAHLAKNIQYF.